These T cell receptor beta chains were read from a single sample in a study of cytotoxic CD8 clonotypes in ibrutinib-treated CLL. Assay used: immunoSEQ multiplex PCR; TCRdb lists only in-frame clones, some missing. In the table there are tens of thousands of clones, around 84% of which are singletons. The specimen was PBMCs, collected before ibrutinib treatment. The origin of the receptors is a human donor with chronic lymphocytic leukemia. CDR3s include the opening cysteine and the closing phenylalanine or tryptophan. A D gene is named only where the DNA matches it firmly. Part of the rows lack a size; the others show once, few, many or a class for expanded clones.

clone size	D gene	V gene	J gene	CDR3 protein	CDR3 DNA
.	.	TRBV10-2	TRBJ1-2	CASRPGVYYGYTF	TGCGCCAGCCGCCCAGGGGTTTACTATGGCTACACCTTC
.	.	TRBV4-2	TRBJ2-2	CASSQVGRGFGELFF	TGTGCCAGCAGCCAAGTGGGTCGGGGGTTCGGGGAGCTGTTTTTT
.	TRBD1	TRBV19	TRBJ1-2	CASSIVKGALGYTF	TGTGCCAGTAGTATAGTTAAGGGGGCGCTTGGCTACACCTTC
.	.	TRBV5-4	TRBJ1-1	CASSLASAPPDTEAFF	TGTGCCAGCAGCTTGGCGTCTGCCCCCCCAGACACTGAAGCTTTCTTT
.	TRBD1	TRBV18	TRBJ1-3	CASSPDRGGNTIYF	TGTGCCAGCTCACCTGACAGGGGTGGAAACACCATATATTTT
.	.	TRBV5-8	TRBJ1-2	CASSLGWSGRSGYTF	TGTGCCAGCAGCTTGGGATGGTCGGGACGATCTGGCTACACCTTC
.	.	TRBV30	TRBJ2-7	CAWSQKSTGEQYF	TGTGCCTGGAGTCAAAAGAGCACGGGCGAGCAGTACTTC
.	.	TRBV20-1	TRBJ2-5	CSASREETQYF	TGCAGTGCTAGCAGGGAAGAGACCCAGTACTTC
.	TRBD1	TRBV30	TRBJ2-2	CAGSRGQMAGELFF	TGTGCCGGCTCGAGGGGGCAAATGGCCGGGGAGCTGTTTTTT
.	TRBD2	TRBV6-1	TRBJ2-3	CASSEPLAPSTDTQYF	TGTGCCAGCAGTGAGCCACTAGCGCCGAGCACAGATACGCAGTATTTT
.	.	TRBV9	TRBJ2-1	CASSVAGNEQFF	TGTGCCAGCAGCGTAGCCGGGAATGAGCAGTTCTTC
.	.	TRBV11-2	TRBJ2-7	CASSTGRRMTNEQYF	TGTGCCAGCAGCACGGGACGGAGGATGACAAACGAGCAGTACTTC
.	.	TRBV5-6	TRBJ2-7	CASSLAVSYEQYF	TGTGCCAGCAGCTTGGCGGTATCCTACGAGCAGTACTTC
few	.	TRBV28	TRBJ1-2	CASRTGLDYGYTF	TGTGCCAGCAGAACAGGACTAGACTATGGCTACACCTTC
.	.	TRBV4-2	TRBJ1-4	CASSQAKGATNEKLFF	TGTGCCAGCAGCCAAGCAAAGGGGGCAACTAATGAAAAACTGTTTTTT
few	.	TRBV6-1	TRBJ2-7	CASSEGAWGYEQYF	TGTGCCAGCAGTGAAGGGGCCTGGGGGTACGAGCAGTACTTC
.	TRBD2	TRBV19	TRBJ2-7	CASSKPRVGQREYYEQYF	TGTGCCAGTAGTAAGCCCCGCGTAGGGCAGCGGGAGTACTACGAGCAGTACTTC
.	TRBD2	TRBV2	TRBJ2-1	CASLETSANNEQFF	TGTGCCAGCTTGGAGACTAGCGCAAACAATGAGCAGTTCTTC
.	.	TRBV2	TRBJ2-1	CASSERTRNRQFF	TGTGCCAGCAGTGAAAGGACGCGGAATCGGCAGTTCTTC
.	.	TRBV9	TRBJ2-6	CASSSITPGHFSGANVLTF	TGTGCCAGCAGCAGCATAACACCGGGACACTTCTCTGGGGCCAACGTCCTGACTTTC
once	.	TRBV7-8	TRBJ2-7	CASSWTGTFSYEQYF	TGTGCCAGCAGCTGGACCGGGACTTTCTCCTACGAGCAGTACTTC
.	.	TRBV30	TRBJ1-2	CAWSQGRNYGYTF	TGTGCCTGGAGTCAGGGGCGCAACTATGGCTACACCTTC
.	.	TRBV28	TRBJ2-1	CATSRSGDYNEQFF	TGTGCCACCTCGCGATCAGGGGACTACAATGAGCAGTTCTTC
.	.	TRBV5-6	TRBJ2-1	CASSLVEDNEQFF	TGTGCCAGCAGCTTGGTCGAGGACAATGAGCAGTTCTTC
once	.	TRBV5-1	TRBJ2-5	CASSLGGDPQETQYF	TGCGCCAGCAGCTTGGGAGGAGATCCCCAAGAGACCCAGTACTTC
few	TRBD2	TRBV19	TRBJ2-3	CASSIDLASGSRDTQYF	TGTGCCAGTAGTATAGATCTGGCTAGCGGGAGTCGAGATACGCAGTATTTT
.	.	TRBV7-6	TRBJ1-1	CASSPGQRGTEAFF	TGTGCCAGCAGCCCGGGCCAGAGAGGCACTGAAGCTTTCTTT
.	.	TRBV30	TRBJ1-2	CACQHLYGYTF	TGTGCCTGTCAACATCTCTATGGCTACACCTTC
.	TRBD2	TRBV30	TRBJ2-7	CAWRSGVASGRDQYF	TGTGCCTGGAGAAGTGGCGTGGCTAGCGGGAGGGATCAGTACTTC
few	TRBD1	TRBV18	TRBJ1-1	CASSPRPLSGQGNTEAFF	TGTGCCAGCTCACCACGGCCACTTAGTGGACAGGGGAACACTGAAGCTTTCTTT
.	TRBD1	TRBV9	TRBJ2-2	CASSPRDRKHTGELFF	TGTGCCAGCAGCCCCAGGGACAGGAAGCACACCGGGGAGCTGTTTTTT
.	TRBD2	TRBV9	TRBJ2-5	CASSVGASGRTETQYF	TGTGCCAGCAGCGTAGGTGCTAGCGGGAGAACAGAGACCCAGTACTTC
.	.	TRBV28	TRBJ2-7	CASKIGFDEQYF	TGTGCCAGCAAAATCGGATTTGACGAGCAGTACTTC
few	TRBD2	TRBV6-6	TRBJ2-2	CASVGGRNFTGELFF	TGTGCCAGCGTCGGCGGGAGGAATTTTACCGGGGAGCTGTTTTTT
.	TRBD2	TRBV9	TRBJ2-7	CASTGGARPYEQYF	TGTGCCAGCACCGGGGGGGCGAGACCCTACGAGCAGTACTTC
.	.	TRBV11-1	TRBJ1-1	CASSLNRNTEAFF	TGTGCCAGCAGCTTAAACAGGAACACTGAAGCTTTCTTT
.	TRBD1	TRBV9	TRBJ2-3	CASSVGDRRSVTDTQYF	TGTGCCAGCAGCGTGGGGGACAGGAGGAGTGTAACAGATACGCAGTATTTT
few	.	TRBV7-3	TRBJ2-2	CASRQGQNTGELFF	TGTGCCAGCAGGCAGGGACAGAACACCGGGGAGCTGTTTTTT
once	.	TRBV29-1	TRBJ2-5	CSGSQGYQETQYF	TGCAGCGGCTCACAGGGTTACCAAGAGACCCAGTACTTC
.	.	TRBV7-6	TRBJ1-1	CASRLEENTEAFF	TGTGCCAGCAGACTAGAGGAGAACACTGAAGCTTTCTTT
.	.	TRBV11-2	TRBJ2-7	CASSLQGKSSYEQYF	TGTGCCAGCAGCTTACAGGGGAAGAGCTCCTACGAGCAGTACTTC
.	TRBD2	TRBV5-4	TRBJ2-7	CASSPRDYHYEQYF	TGTGCCAGCAGCCCCCGGGACTACCATTACGAGCAGTACTTC
.	TRBD1	TRBV29-1	TRBJ2-2	CSVQAGQGVTGELFF	TGCAGCGTACAAGCGGGACAGGGGGTCACCGGGGAGCTGTTTTTT
.	.	TRBV6-5	TRBJ2-5	CASTATVMGQTQYF	TGTGCCAGCACCGCGACCGTCATGGGTCAGACCCAGTACTTC
few	.	TRBV9	TRBJ2-3	CASSSTSDTDTQYF	TGTGCCAGCAGCTCAACCAGTGATACAGATACGCAGTATTTT
.	TRBD1	TRBV5-5	TRBJ1-5	CASQGAGQPQHF	TGTGCCTCACAGGGGGCTGGGCAGCCCCAGCATTTT
.	TRBD1	TRBV9	TRBJ1-1	CASSVAHLTGGAPNTEAFF	TGTGCCAGCAGCGTAGCTCATCTGACAGGGGGCGCCCCGAACACTGAAGCTTTCTTT
few	.	TRBV5-1	TRBJ1-1	CASSSGRAGETEAFF	TGCGCCAGCAGCTCAGGCAGGGCAGGGGAAACTGAAGCTTTCTTT
.	.	TRBV2	TRBJ2-3	CASSVGGGFSASTDTQYF	TGTGCCAGCAGTGTTGGGGGTGGGTTTTCCGCTAGCACAGATACGCAGTATTTT
.	.	TRBV6-5	TRBJ1-1	CASSPGQSEAFF	TGTGCCAGCAGCCCCGGACAGAGTGAAGCTTTCTTT
.	.	TRBV30	TRBJ2-7	CAWSGKGLGSYEQYF	TGTGCCTGGAGTGGAAAGGGTTTGGGGTCCTACGAGCAGTACTTC
.	.	TRBV11-2	TRBJ1-5	CASSLALGQGNQPQHF	TGTGCCAGCAGCTTGGCCCTTGGGCAAGGCAATCAGCCCCAGCATTTT
.	.	TRBV19	TRBJ1-2	CASRARASGYTF	TGTGCCAGTAGGGCGAGGGCAAGTGGCTACACCTTC
.	.	TRBV2	TRBJ1-2	CASSLDQGPYGYTF	TGTGCCAGCAGCCTCGATCAGGGCCCCTATGGCTACACCTTC
.	TRBD1	TRBV5-1	TRBJ1-1	CASRRGQGNTEAFF	TGCGCCAGCAGAAGAGGACAGGGGAACACTGAAGCTTTCTTT
.	.	TRBV7-3	TRBJ2-1	CASSLRDTTYNEQFF	TGTGCCAGCAGCTTAAGGGACACTACCTACAATGAGCAGTTCTTC
.	.	TRBV7-6	TRBJ2-2	CASSLAPRGYTGELFF	TGTGCCAGCAGCTTAGCGCCCCGGGGCTACACCGGGGAGCTGTTTTTT